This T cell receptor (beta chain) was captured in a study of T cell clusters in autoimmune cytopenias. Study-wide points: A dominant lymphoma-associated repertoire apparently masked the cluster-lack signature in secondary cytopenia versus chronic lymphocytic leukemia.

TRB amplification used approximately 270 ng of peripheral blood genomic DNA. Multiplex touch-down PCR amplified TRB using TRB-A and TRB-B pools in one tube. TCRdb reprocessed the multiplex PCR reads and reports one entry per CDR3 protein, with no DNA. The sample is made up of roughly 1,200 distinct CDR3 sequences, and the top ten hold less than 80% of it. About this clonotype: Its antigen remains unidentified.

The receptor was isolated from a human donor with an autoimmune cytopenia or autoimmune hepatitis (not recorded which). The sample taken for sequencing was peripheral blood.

The CDR3: CASCLGHLNTEAFF. The chain employs TRBV5-1 and TRBJ1-1; TCRdb calls TRBD1, which cannot be checked without DNA. CDR1 is SGHRS and CDR2 is YFSETQ in the germline V gene. The CDR3 totals 14 residues.